This TCR beta chain was captured in a study of T cell responses to AZD1222 COVID-19 vaccine. Study results and caveats: Repertoire collection took place solely once the T cell response had peaked.

The count of this clone is one. What it recognizes is unknown. V lost 8 bases to trimming and J lost 1 base; unmatched junction nucleotides: 8. The CDR3 is 14 residues long. Germline CDR1 and CDR2: WSHSY and SAAADI. Profiling relied on immunoSEQ multiplex PCR, and the TCRdb table lists in-frame clones only, not all of them. The profile shows about 73,000 clones, 89% of them singletons. The material sequenced was peripheral blood, taken 28 days after the second AZD1222 dose. The chain carries TRBV10-2 and TRBJ2-7; TRBD1 matches at 7 bases. This clonotype was sampled from an adult who received the AZD1222 COVID-19 vaccine. The CDR3 DNA reads as TGCGCCAGCGGGACGTGGACAGGATCCTACGAGCAGTACTTC. Translating it yields CASGTWTGSYEQYF.